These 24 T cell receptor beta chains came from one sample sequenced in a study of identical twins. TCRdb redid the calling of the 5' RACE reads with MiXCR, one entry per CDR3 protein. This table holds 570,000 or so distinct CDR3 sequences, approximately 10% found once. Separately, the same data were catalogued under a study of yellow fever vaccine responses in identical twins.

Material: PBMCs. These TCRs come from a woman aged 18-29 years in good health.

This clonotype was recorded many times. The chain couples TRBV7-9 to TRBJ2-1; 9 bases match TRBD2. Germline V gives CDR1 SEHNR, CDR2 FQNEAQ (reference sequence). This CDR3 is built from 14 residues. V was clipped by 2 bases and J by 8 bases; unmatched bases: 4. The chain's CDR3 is CASSLFSGGDEQFF. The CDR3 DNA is TGTGCCAGCAGCTTATTTAGCGGGGGCGATGAGCAGTTCTTC.

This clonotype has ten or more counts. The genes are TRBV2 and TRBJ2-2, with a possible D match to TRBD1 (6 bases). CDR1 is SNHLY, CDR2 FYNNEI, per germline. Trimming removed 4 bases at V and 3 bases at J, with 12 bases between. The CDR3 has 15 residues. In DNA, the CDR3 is TGTGCCAGCAGTGTAAGGGGGACGTACACCGGGGAGCTGTTTTTT. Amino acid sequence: CASSVRGTYTGELFF.

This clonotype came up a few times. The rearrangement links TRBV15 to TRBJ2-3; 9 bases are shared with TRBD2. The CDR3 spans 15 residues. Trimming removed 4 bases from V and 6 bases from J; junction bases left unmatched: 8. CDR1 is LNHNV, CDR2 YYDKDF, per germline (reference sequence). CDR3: CATSTKAGGPDTQYF. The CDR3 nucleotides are TGTGCCACCAGCACCAAAGCGGGAGGTCCGGATACGCAGTATTTT. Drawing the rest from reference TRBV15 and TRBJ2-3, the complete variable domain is DAMVIQNPRYQVTQFGKPVTLSCSQTLNHNVMYWYQQKSSQAPKLLFHYYDKDFNNEADTPDNFQSRRPNTSFCFLDIRSPGLGDTAMYLCATSTKAGGPDTQYFGPGTRLTVL.

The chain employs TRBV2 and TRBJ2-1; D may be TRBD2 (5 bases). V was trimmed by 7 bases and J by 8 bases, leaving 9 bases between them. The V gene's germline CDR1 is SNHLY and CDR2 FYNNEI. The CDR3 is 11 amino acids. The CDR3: CASNRLHEQFF. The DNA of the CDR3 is TGTGCCAGCAACCGACTACATGAGCAGTTCTTC.

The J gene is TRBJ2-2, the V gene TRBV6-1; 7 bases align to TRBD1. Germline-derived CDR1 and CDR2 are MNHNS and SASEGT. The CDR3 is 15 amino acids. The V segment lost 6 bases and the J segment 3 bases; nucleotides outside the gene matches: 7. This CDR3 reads CASRRQGLDTGELFF. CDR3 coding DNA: TGTGCCAGCAGAAGACAGGGTTTGGACACCGGGGAGCTGTTTTTT.

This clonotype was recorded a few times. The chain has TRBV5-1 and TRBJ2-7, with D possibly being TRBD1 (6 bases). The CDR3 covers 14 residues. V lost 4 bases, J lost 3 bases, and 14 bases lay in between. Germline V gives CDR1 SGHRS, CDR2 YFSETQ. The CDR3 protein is CASSIQGRDYEQYF. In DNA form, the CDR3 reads TGCGCCAGCAGCATACAGGGAAGAGACTACGAGCAGTACTTC.

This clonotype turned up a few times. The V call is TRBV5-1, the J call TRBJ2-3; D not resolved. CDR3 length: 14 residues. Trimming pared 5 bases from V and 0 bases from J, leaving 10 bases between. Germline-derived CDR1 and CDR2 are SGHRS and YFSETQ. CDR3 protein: CASSQGSSTDTQYF. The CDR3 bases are TGCGCCAGCAGTCAAGGGTCAAGCACAGATACGCAGTATTTT.

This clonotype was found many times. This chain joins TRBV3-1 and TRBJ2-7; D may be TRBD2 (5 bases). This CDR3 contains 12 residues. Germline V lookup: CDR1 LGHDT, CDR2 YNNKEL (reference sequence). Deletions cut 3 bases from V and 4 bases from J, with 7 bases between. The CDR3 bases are TGTGCCAGCAGCCACCGACTATACGAGCAGTACTTC. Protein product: CASSHRLYEQYF.

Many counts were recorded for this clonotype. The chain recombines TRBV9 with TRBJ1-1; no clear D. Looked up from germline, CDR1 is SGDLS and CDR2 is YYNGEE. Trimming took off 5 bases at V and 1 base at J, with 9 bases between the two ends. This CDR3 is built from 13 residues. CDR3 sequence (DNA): TGTGCCAGCAGTGTGGCCGGGAACACTGAAGCTTTCTTT. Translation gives CASSVAGNTEAFF. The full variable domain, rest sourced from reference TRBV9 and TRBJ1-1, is DSGVTQTPKHLITATGQRVTLRCSPRSGDLSVYWYQQSLDQGLQFLIQYYNGEERAKGNILERFSAQQFPDLHSELNLSSLELGDSALYFCASSVAGNTEAFFGQGTRLTVV.

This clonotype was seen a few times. This chain's CDR3 is CASSQELAGLYNEQFF. DNA for the CDR3: TGCGCCAGCAGCCAAGAGTTAGCGGGTCTCTACAATGAGCAGTTCTTC. This chain joins TRBV4-3 and TRBJ2-1, with 7 bases identical to TRBD2. The germline V gene has CDR1 LGHNA and CDR2 YSLEER. V dropped 0 bases and J dropped 3; count of bases not matched to a gene: 5. The CDR3 is 16 amino acids.

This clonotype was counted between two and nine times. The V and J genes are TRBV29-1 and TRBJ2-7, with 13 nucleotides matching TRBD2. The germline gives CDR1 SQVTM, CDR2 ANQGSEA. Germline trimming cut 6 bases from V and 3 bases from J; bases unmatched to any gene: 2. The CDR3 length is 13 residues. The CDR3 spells CSVRTSGGYEQYF. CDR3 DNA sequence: TGCAGCGTAAGGACTAGCGGGGGCTACGAGCAGTACTTC.

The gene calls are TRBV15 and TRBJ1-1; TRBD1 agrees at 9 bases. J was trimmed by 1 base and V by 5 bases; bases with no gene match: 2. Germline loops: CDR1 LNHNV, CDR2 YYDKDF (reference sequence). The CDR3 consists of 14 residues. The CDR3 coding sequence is TGTGCCACCAGCGGACAGGGGTGGAACACTGAAGCTTTCTTT. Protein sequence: CATSGQGWNTEAFF. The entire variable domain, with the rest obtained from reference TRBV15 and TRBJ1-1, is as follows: DAMVIQNPRYQVTQFGKPVTLSCSQTLNHNVMYWYQQKSSQAPKLLFHYYDKDFNNEADTPDNFQSRRPNTSFCFLDIRSPGLGDTAMYLCATSGQGWNTEAFFGQGTRLTVV.

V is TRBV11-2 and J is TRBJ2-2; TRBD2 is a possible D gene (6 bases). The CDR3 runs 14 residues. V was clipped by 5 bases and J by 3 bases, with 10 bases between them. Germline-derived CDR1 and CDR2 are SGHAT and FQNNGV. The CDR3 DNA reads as TGTGCCAGCAGCGGGGGACTCGACACCGGGGAGCTGTTTTTT. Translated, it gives CASSGGLDTGELFF.

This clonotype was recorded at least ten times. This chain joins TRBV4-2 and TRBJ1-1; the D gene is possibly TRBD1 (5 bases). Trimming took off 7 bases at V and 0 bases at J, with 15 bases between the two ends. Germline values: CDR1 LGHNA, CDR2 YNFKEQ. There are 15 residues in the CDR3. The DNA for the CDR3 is TGTGCCAGCACTCGGGACCGATATATGAACACTGAAGCTTTCTTT. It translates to CASTRDRYMNTEAFF.

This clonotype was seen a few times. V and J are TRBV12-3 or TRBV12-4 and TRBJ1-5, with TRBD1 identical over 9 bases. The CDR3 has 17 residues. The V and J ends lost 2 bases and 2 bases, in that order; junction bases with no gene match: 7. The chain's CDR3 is CASSLTGGWGGNQPQHF. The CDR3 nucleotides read TGTGCCAGCAGTTTAACAGGGGGCTGGGGAGGCAATCAGCCCCAGCATTTT.

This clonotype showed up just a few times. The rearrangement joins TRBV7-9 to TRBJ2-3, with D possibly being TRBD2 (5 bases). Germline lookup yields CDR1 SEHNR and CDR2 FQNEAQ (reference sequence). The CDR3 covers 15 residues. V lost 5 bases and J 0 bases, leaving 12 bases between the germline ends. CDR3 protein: CASSPTGDSTDTQYF. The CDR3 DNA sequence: TGTGCCAGCAGCCCAACCGGGGATAGCACAGATACGCAGTATTTT.

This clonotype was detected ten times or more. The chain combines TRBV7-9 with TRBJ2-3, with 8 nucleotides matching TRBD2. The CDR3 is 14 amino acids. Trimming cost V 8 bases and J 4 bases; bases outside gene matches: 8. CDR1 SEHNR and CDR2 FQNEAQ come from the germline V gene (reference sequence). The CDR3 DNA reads TGTGCCAGCCCCGGACTAGCAGGTTCAGATACGCAGTATTTT. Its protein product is CASPGLAGSDTQYF.

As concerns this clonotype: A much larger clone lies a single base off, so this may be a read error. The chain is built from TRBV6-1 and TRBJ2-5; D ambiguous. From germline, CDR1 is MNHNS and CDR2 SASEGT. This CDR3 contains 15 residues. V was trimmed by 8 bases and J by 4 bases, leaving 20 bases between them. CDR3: CASWVPGRSTETQYF. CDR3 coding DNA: TGTGCCAGCTGGGTCCCGGGCCGATCGACAGAGACCCAGTACTTC.

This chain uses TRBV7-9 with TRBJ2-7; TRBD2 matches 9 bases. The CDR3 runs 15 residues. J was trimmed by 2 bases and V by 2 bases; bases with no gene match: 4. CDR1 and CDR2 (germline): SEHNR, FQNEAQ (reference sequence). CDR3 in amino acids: CASSLSASGTYEQYF. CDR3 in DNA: TGTGCCAGCAGCTTATCGGCTAGCGGGACCTACGAGCAGTACTTC.

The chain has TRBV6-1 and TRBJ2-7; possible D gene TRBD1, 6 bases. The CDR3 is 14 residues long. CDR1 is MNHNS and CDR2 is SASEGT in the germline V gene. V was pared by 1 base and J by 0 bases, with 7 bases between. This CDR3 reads CASSEGGHSYEQYF. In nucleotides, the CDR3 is TGTGCCAGCAGTGAAGGGGGACACTCCTACGAGCAGTACTTC.

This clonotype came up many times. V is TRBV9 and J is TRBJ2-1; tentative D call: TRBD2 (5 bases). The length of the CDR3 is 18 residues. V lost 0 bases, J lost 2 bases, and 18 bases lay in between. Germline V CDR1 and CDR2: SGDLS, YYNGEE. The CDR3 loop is CASSVGAASSIPYNEQFF. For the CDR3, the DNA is TGTGCCAGCAGCGTAGGGGCGGCTAGCAGTATCCCCTACAATGAGCAGTTCTTC.

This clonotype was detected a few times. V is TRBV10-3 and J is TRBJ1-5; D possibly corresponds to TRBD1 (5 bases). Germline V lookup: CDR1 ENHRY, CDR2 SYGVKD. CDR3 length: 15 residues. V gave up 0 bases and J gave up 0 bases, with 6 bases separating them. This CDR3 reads CAISESGDSNQPQHF. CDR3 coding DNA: TGTGCCATCAGTGAGTCGGGGGATAGCAATCAGCCCCAGCATTTT.

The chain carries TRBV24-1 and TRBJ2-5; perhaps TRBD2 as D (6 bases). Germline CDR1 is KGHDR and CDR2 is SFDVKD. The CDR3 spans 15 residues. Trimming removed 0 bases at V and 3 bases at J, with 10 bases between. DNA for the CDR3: TGTGCCACCAGTGATTTGCTTAGCGGAAAAGAGACCCAGTACTTC. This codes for CATSDLLSGKETQYF.

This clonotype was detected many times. Written as DNA, the CDR3 is TGCAGTGCTAGCGCAGGGTCCTATAATTCACCCCTCCACTTT. Amino acids: CSASAGSYNSPLHF. The V call is TRBV20-1, the J call TRBJ1-6; tentatively, D is TRBD1 (5 bases). In germline, CDR1 is DFQATT, CDR2 SNEGSKA (reference sequence). CDR3 length: 14 amino acids. Trimming left V 3 bases short and J 1 base short, with 7 bases between.